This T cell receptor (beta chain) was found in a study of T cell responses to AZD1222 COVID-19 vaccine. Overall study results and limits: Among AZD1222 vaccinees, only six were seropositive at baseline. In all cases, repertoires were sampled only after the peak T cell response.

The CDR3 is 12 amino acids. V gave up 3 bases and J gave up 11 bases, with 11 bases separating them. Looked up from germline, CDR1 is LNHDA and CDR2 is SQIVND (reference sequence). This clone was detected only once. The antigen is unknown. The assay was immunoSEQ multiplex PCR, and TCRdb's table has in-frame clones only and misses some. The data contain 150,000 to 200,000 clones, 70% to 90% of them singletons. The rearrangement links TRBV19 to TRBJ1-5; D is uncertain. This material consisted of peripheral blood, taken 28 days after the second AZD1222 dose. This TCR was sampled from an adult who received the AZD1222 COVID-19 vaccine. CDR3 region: CASSIRGRTQHF. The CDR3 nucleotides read TGTGCCAGTAGTATTAGAGGCAGGACCCAGCATTTT.